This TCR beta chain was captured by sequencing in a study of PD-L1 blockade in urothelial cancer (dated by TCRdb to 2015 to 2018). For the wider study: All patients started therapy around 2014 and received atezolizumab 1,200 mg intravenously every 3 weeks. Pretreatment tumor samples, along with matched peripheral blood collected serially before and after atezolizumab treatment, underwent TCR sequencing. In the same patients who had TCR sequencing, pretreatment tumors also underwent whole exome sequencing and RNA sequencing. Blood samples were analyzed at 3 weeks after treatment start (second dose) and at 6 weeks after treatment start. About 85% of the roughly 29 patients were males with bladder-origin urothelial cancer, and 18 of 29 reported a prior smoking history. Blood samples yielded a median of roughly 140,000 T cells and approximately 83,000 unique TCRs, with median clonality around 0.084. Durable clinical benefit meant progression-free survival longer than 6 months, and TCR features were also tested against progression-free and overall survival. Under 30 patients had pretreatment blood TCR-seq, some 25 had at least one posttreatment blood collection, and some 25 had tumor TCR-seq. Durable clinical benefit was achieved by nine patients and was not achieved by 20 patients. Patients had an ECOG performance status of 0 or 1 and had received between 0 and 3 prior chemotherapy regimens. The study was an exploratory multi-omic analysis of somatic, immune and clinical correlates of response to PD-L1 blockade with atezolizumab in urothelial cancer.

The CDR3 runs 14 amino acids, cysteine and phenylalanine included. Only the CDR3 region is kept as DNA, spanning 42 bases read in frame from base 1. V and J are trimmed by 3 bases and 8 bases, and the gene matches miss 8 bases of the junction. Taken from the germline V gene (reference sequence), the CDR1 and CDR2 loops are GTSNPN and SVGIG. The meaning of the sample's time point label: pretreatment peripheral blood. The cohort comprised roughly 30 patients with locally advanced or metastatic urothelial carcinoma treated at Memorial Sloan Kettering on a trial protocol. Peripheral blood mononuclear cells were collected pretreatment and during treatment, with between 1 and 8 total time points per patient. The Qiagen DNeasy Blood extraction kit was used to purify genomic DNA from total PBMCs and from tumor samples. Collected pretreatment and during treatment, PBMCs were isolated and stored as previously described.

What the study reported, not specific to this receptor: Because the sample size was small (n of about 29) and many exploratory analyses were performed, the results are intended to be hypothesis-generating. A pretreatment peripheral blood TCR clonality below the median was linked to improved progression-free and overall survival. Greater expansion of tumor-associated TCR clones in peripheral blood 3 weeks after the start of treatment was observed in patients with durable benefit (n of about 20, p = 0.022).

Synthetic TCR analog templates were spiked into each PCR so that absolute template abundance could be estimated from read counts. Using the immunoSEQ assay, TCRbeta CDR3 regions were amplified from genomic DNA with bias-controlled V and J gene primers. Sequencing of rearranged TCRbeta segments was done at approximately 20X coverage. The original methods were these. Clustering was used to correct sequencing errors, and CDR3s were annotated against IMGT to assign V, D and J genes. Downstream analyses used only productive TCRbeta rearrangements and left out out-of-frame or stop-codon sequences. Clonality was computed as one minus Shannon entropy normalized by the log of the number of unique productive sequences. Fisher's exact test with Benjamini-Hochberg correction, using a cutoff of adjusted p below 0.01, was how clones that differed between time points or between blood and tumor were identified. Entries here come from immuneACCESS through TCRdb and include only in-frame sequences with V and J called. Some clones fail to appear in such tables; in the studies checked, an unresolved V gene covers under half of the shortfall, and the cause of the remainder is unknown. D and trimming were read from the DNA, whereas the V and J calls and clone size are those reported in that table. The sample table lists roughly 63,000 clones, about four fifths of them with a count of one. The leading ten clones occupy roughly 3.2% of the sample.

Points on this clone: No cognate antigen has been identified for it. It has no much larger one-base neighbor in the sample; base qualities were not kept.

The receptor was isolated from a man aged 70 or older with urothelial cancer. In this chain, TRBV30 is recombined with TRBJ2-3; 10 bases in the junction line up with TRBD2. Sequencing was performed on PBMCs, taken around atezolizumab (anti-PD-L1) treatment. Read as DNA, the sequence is TGTGCCTGGAGCCCAACTAGCGGGACTGGTACGCAGTATTTT. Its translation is CAWSPTSGTGTQYF.